Sequencing of this T cell receptor beta chain was carried out in a study of cytomegalovirus exposure and HLA in healthy donors. Primers: 60 Vbeta forward and 13 Jbeta reverse. The table came from immunoSEQ multiplex PCR; TCRdb's copy has only in-frame clones and leaves some out. Of 100,000 to 150,000 clones listed, 73% are singletons. Germline V gives CDR1 SQVTM, CDR2 ANQGSEA. The CDR3 is 13 amino acids. V lost 4 bases, J lost 3 bases, and 13 bases lay in between. This receptor was taken from a woman aged 40 to 50 in good health and CMV-seropositive. The J gene is TRBJ2-7, the V gene TRBV29-1; D not resolved. The sequencing input was PBMCs. The CDR3 bases are TGCAGCGTTGTGGCCGGAGTGAGCTACGAGCAGTACTTC. Encoded protein: CSVVAGVSYEQYF.